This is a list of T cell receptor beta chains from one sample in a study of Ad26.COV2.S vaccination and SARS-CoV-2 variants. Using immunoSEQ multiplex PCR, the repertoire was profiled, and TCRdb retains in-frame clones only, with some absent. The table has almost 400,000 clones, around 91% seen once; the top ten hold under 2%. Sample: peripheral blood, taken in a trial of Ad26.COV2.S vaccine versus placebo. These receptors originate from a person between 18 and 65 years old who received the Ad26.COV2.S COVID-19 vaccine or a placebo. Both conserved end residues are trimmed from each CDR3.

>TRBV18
ASSPRRDLEQF
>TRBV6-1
ASSETYSGLSPLH
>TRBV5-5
ASSLGTESTEAF
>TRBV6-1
ASSEHRVDEQY
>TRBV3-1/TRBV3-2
ASSQGRGGEQY
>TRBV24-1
AKDISTDTQY
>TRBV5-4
ASSGPGLQETQY
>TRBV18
ASSQTGRGGTGGYT
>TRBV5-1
ASSRALANTGELF
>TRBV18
ASSPRTGFYTEAF
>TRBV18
ASSAGTGGNSPLH
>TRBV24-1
ATSDALAGVTGELF
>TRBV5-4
ASSLTLEMNTEAF
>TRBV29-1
SVEENYGYT
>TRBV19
ASSSLAGVYSYEQY
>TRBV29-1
SVDRGLGNTEAF
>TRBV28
ASSLSPGAGTDTIY
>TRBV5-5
ASSLGPGGSYEQY
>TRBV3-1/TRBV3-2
ASSQKGAPPSGNTIY
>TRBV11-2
ASSFNLQETQY
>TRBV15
ATSREIGRGTYNEQF
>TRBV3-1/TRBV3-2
ASSQGDRVEEKLF
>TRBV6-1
ASSDPGPQVDYEQY
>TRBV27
ASSPRDIDTDTQY
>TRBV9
ASSALFPTYNEQF
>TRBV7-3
ASSLTAGVPYEQY
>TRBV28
ASSLAGRNTEAF
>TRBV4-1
ASSQGSGFITEAF
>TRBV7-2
ASSRGQNTEAF
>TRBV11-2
ASSPGRRNTEAF
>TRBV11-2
ASSLGGRSEQY
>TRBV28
ASTPGHPPYEQY
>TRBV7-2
ASSLSAGELF
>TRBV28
ASSFQSGGPDTQY
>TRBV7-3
ASSGRPGSEQF
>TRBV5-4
ASSFPGQGANVLT
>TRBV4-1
ASSQVNRGPFSGNTIY
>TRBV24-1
ATSDPGANQPQH
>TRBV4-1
ASSHTGTSSLNSPLH
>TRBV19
ASKGQGDTEAF
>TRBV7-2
ASSLGGRDYEQY
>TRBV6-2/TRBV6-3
ASSHSYEQY
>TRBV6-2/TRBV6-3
ASSYSGLAGVAGELF
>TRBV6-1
ASSEGLGGGYEQY
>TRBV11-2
ASSLQTSGRAVEQF
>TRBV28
ASSLGGNSDTQY
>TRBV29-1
SVDWTQTYGYT
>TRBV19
ASSRGGGERYNEQF
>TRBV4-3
ASSQIRAGTDTQY
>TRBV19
ASSILVGGNTIY
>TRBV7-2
ASSLDAGGYTEAF
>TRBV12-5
ASGLIGARGQF
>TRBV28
ASSETGAITSEQY